The rows below give T cell receptor beta chains drawn from one sample of a study of T-cell reconstitution after alpha-beta-depleted transplantation in children. One entry per CDR3 protein results from TCRdb running MiXCR on the PCR reads. The sample shows some 830,000 distinct CDR3 sequences, around 15% of them seen only once. This material consisted of PBMCs, mostly from graft donor cells, taken 360 days after TCRalphabeta/CD19-depleted stem cell transplant. These receptors were collected from a male patient aged 10-17 years who had a stem cell transplant for acute lymphoblastic leukemia, so the T cells may come from the graft donor. Both conserved end residues are part of each CDR3. Each record gives: J gene, V gene, clone size, D gene, CDR3 length, CDR3 protein, CDR3 DNA. D genes are given only for firm matches. Not all rows give a size; the values are once, few, many and, for expanded clones, a class.

>TRBJ2-1|TRBV2|few|TRBD2|14
CASGREAYYNEQFF
TGTGCCAGCGGGCGGGAGGCGTACTACAATGAGCAGTTCTTC
>TRBJ2-3|TRBV29-1|-|-|8
CSPGEQYF
TGCAGCCCCGGGGAGCAGTATTTT
>TRBJ1-6|TRBV28|few|TRBD1|15
CASSFIRGRNSPLHF
TGTGCCAGCAGTTTTATAAGGGGGCGTAATTCACCCCTCCACTTT
>TRBJ1-5|TRBV18|few|-|13
CASSPTEDQPQHF
TGTGCCAGCTCACCGACAGAGGATCAGCCCCAGCATTTT
>TRBJ2-4|TRBV7-9|-|-|15
CASSPERVVKNIQYF
TGTGCCAGCAGCCCCGAACGGGTCGTCAAAAACATTCAGTACTTC
>TRBJ2-6|TRBV7-3|-|TRBD2|17
CASSLLAGDAGANVLTF
TGTGCCAGCAGCCTACTAGCGGGAGATGCTGGGGCCAACGTCCTGACTTTC
>TRBJ2-7|TRBV4-2|-|TRBD1|14
CASSQDTGGYEQYF
TGTGCCAGCAGCCAAGATACAGGGGGCTACGAGCAGTACTTC
>TRBJ2-1|TRBV12-3/TRBV12-4|-|TRBD2|15
CASSPSGRPYNEQFF
TGTGCCAGCAGTCCCAGCGGGAGACCGTACAATGAGCAGTTCTTC
>TRBJ1-1|TRBV11-2|-|TRBD1|15
CASSSRQGANTEAFF
TGTGCCAGCAGCTCACGACAGGGGGCGAACACTGAAGCTTTCTTT
>TRBJ2-1|TRBV12-3/TRBV12-4|few|-|14
CASSLTWGDNEQFF
TGTGCCAGCAGTTTAACTTGGGGAGACAATGAGCAGTTCTTC
>TRBJ2-6|TRBV12-3/TRBV12-4|-|TRBD2|15
CASSPSGTGANVLTF
TGTGCCAGCAGTCCCAGCGGGACCGGGGCCAACGTCCTGACTTTC
>TRBJ1-1|TRBV7-3|-|TRBD1|14
CASSFGTAYTEAFF
TGTGCCAGCAGCTTCGGGACAGCCTACACTGAAGCTTTCTTT
>TRBJ2-6|TRBV9|many|-|15
CASSVEGTGANVLTF
TGTGCCAGCAGCGTAGAAGGGACTGGGGCCAACGTCCTGACTTTC
>TRBJ1-2|TRBV29-1|few|-|11
CSVDIPYGYTF
TGCAGCGTTGACATCCCCTATGGCTACACCTTC
>TRBJ1-1|TRBV5-1|-|-|15
CASQTPGVSRTEAFF
TGCGCCAGCCAGACCCCGGGGGTGAGTCGCACTGAAGCTTTCTTT
>TRBJ2-1|TRBV11-1|-|TRBD1|19
CASSLRPHPDRRSYNEQFF
TGTGCCAGCAGCTTACGCCCGCACCCGGACAGGCGATCCTACAATGAGCAGTTCTTC
>TRBJ2-5|TRBV5-1|-|TRBD2|16
CASSVGTGLAGETQYF
TGCGCCAGCAGCGTAGGAACCGGACTAGCCGGAGAGACCCAGTACTTC
>TRBJ2-1|TRBV4-1|-|-|13
CASSPSAVNEQFF
TGCGCCAGCAGCCCCTCAGCGGTTAATGAGCAGTTCTTC
>TRBJ2-3|TRBV5-1|-|TRBD2|16
CASSLRGGPNTDTQYF
TGCGCCAGCAGCTTGCGGGGGGGCCCAAACACAGATACGCAGTATTTT
>TRBJ2-7|TRBV4-1|few|TRBD2|17
CASSQAPGTSVTYEQYF
TGCGCCAGCAGCCAAGCTCCCGGGACTAGCGTAACCTACGAGCAGTACTTC
>TRBJ2-5|TRBV5-1|-|-|16
CASSLAPLRLGETQYF
TGCGCCAGCAGCTTGGCCCCCTTGAGGCTCGGAGAGACCCAGTACTTC
>TRBJ1-1|TRBV3-1|many|TRBD1|12
CASSLRQGKGFF
TGTGCCAGCAGCCTCCGACAGGGGAAGGGTTTCTTT
>TRBJ2-7|TRBV20-1|few|TRBD2|16
CSALPSGVAGAQEQYF
TGCAGTGCTCTTCCCAGCGGGGTAGCGGGAGCACAAGAGCAGTACTTC